This T cell receptor beta chain was recovered during a study of cytomegalovirus exposure and HLA in healthy donors. There were likely unrecorded immune exposures, though donors were nominally healthy when sampled. Study results and limitations: A later analysis found that most CMV-associated TCR beta chains appeared HLA-restricted. Follow-up analysis seemed to connect common viral pathogens with several of the most significant clusters identified.

This CDR3 spans 15 amino acids. It was with 60 Vbeta and 13 Jbeta primers that the PCR ran. Sequencing was performed with immunoSEQ multiplex PCR; in TCRdb, only in-frame clones are kept and a portion is missing. The repertoire has roughly 140,000 clones, roughly 78% of them found once; the top ten carry under 3%. Turning to this clone: Its antigen is unidentified.

V gene TRBV21-1 combines with J gene TRBJ2-7; the table calls TRBD1, which could not be checked here. TRBV21-1 is an annotated pseudogene. The TCR originated in a man between 35 and 55 years old in good health and CMV-seropositive. The sample taken for sequencing was PBMCs. The CDR3 is CASSKSEDRPYEQYF. Here the CDR3 DNA reads TGTGCCAGCAGCAAATCGGAGGACAGACCCTACGAGCAGTACTTC.